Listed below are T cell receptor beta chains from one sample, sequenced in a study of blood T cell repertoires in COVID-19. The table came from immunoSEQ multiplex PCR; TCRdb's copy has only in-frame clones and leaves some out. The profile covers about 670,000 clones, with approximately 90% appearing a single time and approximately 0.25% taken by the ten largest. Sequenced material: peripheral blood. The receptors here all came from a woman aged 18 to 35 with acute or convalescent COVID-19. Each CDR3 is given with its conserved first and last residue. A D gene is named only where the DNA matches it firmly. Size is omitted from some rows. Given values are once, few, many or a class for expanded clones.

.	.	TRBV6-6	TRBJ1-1	TGTGCCAGCGACGGGTACACTGAAGCTTTCTTT	CASDGYTEAFF
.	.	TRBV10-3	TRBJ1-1	TGTGCCATCAGTGACTCGGGGACTGAAGCTTTCTTT	CAISDSGTEAFF
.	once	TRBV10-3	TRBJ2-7	TGTGCCATCAGTCGGGACTTGGGAACCTACGAGCAGTACTTC	CAISRDLGTYEQYF
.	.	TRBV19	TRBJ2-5	TGTGCCAGTTCCGGGACACTGTACCAAGAGACCCAGTACTTC	CASSGTLYQETQYF
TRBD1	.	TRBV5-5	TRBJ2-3	TGTGCCAGCAGCTTCCAGGGGGCAACAGATACGCAGTATTTT	CASSFQGATDTQYF
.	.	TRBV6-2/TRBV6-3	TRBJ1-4	TGTGCCAGCAGTTCCCCCGGGTTGGGTAATGAAAAACTGTTTTTT	CASSSPGLGNEKLFF
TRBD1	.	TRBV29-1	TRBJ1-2	TGCAGCGTTCCCTCCCCTCTGGGACAGTGGAGTGGCTACACCTTC	CSVPSPLGQWSGYTF
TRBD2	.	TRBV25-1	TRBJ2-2	TGTGCCAGCAGTGAATGGGGCGGGGGTGACACCGGGGAGCTGTTTTTT	CASSEWGGGDTGELFF
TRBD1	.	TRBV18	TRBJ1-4	TGTGCCAGCTCCCCCGGGACAGGGGAGTTAGGAAAACTGTTTTTT	CASSPGTGELGKLFF
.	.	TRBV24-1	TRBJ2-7	TGTGCCACCAGTGACGGGGTCGAGCAGTACTTC	CATSDGVEQYF
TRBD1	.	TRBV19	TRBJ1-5	TGTGCCAGTAGTATATGGGACAGGGGGAAAGGGGACCAGCCCCAGCATTTT	CASSIWDRGKGDQPQHF
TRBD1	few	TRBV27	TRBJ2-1	TGTGCCAGCAGTATGCGACAGGGCCTAGTGCAGTTCTTC	CASSMRQGLVQFF
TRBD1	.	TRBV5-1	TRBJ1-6	TGCGCCAGCAGCCTGACAGGGGGCAGCTCCTATAATTCACCCCTCCACTTT	CASSLTGGSSYNSPLHF
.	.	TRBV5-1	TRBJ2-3	TGCGCCAGCAGCTTGGCCCCCCGACAAGTCGATACGCAGTATTTT	CASSLAPRQVDTQYF
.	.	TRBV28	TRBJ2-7	TGTGCCAGCAGTTTGTATAGCCACGAGCAGTACTTC	CASSLYSHEQYF
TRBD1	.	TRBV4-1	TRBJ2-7	TGCGCCAGCAGCCAGATACAGGGGGCAGGGCAGTACTTC	CASSQIQGAGQYF
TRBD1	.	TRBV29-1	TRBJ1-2	TGCAGCGTGGACAGGGGGGGGTCTAACTATGGCTACACCTTC	CSVDRGGSNYGYTF
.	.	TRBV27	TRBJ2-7	TGTGCCAGCACGCTTAGGAGCTACGAGCAGTACTTC	CASTLRSYEQYF
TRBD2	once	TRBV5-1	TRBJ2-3	TGCGCCAGCAGCTTTGGACTAGTCCCAGATACGCAGTATTTT	CASSFGLVPDTQYF
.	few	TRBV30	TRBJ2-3	TGTGCCTGGAGTGTACGAGCGGACGGAGATACGCAGTATTTT	CAWSVRADGDTQYF
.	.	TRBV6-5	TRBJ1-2	TGTGCCAGCAGTTACTCGAAGGGGTATTCTAACTATGGCTACACCTTC	CASSYSKGYSNYGYTF
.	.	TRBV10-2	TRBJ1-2	TGCGCCAGCAGTGAGTCCCGGGACTATGGCTACACCTTC	CASSESRDYGYTF
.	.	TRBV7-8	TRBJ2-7	TGTGCCAGCAGCTTGGCGGGACGACTCACCTACGAGCAGTACTTC	CASSLAGRLTYEQYF
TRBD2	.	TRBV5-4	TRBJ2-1	TGTGCCAGCAGCTTGCCCCCATCTAGCGGGGTGGGTGAGCAGTTCTTC	CASSLPPSSGVGEQFF
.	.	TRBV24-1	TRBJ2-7	TGTGCCACCAGTGAAGGGGACATCTACAAAGGCTACGAGCAGTACTTC	CATSEGDIYKGYEQYF
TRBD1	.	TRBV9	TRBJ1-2	TGTGCCAGCAGCCCCGGACAGGGGGACGGCTACACCTTC	CASSPGQGDGYTF
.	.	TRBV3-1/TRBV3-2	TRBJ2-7	TGTGCCAGCAGCCAAGATCTGGGCAGAACCTACGAGCAGTACTTC	CASSQDLGRTYEQYF
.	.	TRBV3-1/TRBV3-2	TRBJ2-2	TGTGCCAGCAGCCTGGTAGGCAGGGGCAACACCGGGGAGCTGTTTTTT	CASSLVGRGNTGELFF
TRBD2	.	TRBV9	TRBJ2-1	TGTGCCAGCGGTAGCGGGGGGTCCCTGGATGAGCAGTTCTTC	CASGSGGSLDEQFF
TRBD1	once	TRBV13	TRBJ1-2	TGTGCCAGCAGCATGACAGGGGCCTATGGCTACACCTTC	CASSMTGAYGYTF
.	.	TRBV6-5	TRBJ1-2	TGTGCCAGCAGTTACCTCTCTGGCGGCTCCTATGGCTACACCTTC	CASSYLSGGSYGYTF
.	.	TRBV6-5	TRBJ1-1	TGTGCCAGCAGCCGGGGAGGGAACACTGAAGCTTTCTTT	CASSRGGNTEAFF
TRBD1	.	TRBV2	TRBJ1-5	TGTGCCAGCAGTGAGAGTGTTGACAGGGTTAGCAATCAGCCCCAGCATTTT	CASSESVDRVSNQPQHF
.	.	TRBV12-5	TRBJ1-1	TGTGCTAGTGATCTTGTCGGGGCTGAAGCTTTCTTT	CASDLVGAEAFF
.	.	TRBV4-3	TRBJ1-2	TGCGCCAGCAGCCAAGCCATGACAGCCCCAGGGTCGGGCTACACCTTC	CASSQAMTAPGSGYTF
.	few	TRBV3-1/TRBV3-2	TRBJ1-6	TGTGCCAGCAGCCAGAGGACTAGCCCCCTCCACTTT	CASSQRTSPLHF
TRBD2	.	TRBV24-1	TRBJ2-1	TGTGCCACCAGTGCGATGACTAGCGGACACAATGAGCAGTTCTTC	CATSAMTSGHNEQFF
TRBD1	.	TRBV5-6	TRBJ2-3	TGTGCCAGCAGCTTGGCGCCACAGGGGGCGTTAAATACGCAGTATTTT	CASSLAPQGALNTQYF
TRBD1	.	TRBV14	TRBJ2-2	TGTGCCAGCAGCCAGGCCATTACGGGACAGGGTTACCCCGGGGAGCTGTTTTTT	CASSQAITGQGYPGELFF
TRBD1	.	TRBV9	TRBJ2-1	TGTGCCAGCAGCGTAGGGGCAGGGGGCCCGAATGAGCAGTTCTTC	CASSVGAGGPNEQFF
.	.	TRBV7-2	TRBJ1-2	TGTGCCAGCAGCTTTCAGGGAGGGACACCTAACTATGGCTACACCTTC	CASSFQGGTPNYGYTF
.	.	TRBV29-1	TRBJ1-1	TGCAGCGTTGAAGGGACAGTAGGTACTGAAGCTTTCTTT	CSVEGTVGTEAFF
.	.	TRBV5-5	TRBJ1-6	TGTGCCAGCAGCCCGGCCGGGAGCTTCTCGAGCTCCTATAATTCACCCCTCCACTTT	CASSPAGSFSSSYNSPLHF
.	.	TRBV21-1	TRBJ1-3	TGTGCCAGCAGCCCTCAAACAGCAGGGGCCGGAAACACCATATATTTT	CASSPQTAGAGNTIYF
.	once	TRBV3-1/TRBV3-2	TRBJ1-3	TGTGCCAGCAGCCAAGACCCCAGCAACGGACACGGAAACACCATATATTTT	CASSQDPSNGHGNTIYF
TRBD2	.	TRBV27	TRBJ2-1	TGTGCCAGCTCCTCTAGCGGGGGGCGGTACAATGAGCAGTTCTTC	CASSSSGGRYNEQFF
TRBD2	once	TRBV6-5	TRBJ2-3	TGTGCCAGCAGTTACTTCGGGGGGTCTAGCACAGATACGCAGTATTTT	CASSYFGGSSTDTQYF
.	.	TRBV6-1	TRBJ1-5	TGTGCCAGCAGTGAACAGGGGATCGACAATCAGCCCCAGCATTTT	CASSEQGIDNQPQHF
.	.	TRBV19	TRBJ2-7	TGTGCCAGTAGTGGTACCAGAAACTACGAGCAGTACTTC	CASSGTRNYEQYF
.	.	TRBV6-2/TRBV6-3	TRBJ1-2	TGTGCCAGCAGTTACGAACCGGGCTCCAGGGACTATGGCTACACCTTC	CASSYEPGSRDYGYTF
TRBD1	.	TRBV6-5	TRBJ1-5	TGTGCCAGCAGCCCCGACAGGGGAGGCAATCAGCCCCAGCATTTT	CASSPDRGGNQPQHF
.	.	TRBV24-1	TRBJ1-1	TGTGCCACCAGTGACCGCTCGGGGGACACTGAAGCTTTCTTT	CATSDRSGDTEAFF
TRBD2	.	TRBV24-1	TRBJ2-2	TGTGCCACCAGTGATTGGCGCGGGAGAAACACCGGGGAGCTGTTTTTT	CATSDWRGRNTGELFF
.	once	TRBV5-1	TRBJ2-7	TGCGCCAGCAGCTTGGTCCCACCGAGCTACGAGCAGTACTTC	CASSLVPPSYEQYF
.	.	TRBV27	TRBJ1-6	TGTGCCAGCAGTTTAACTCTGAATCCCTATAATTCACCCCTCCACTTT	CASSLTLNPYNSPLHF
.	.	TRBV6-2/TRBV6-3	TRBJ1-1	TGTGCCAGCAGTTACAGCGGCAGAACTGAAGCTTTCTTT	CASSYSGRTEAFF
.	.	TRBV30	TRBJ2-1	TGTGCCTGGAGGGGAGGGGGAGTTTACAGTGAGCAGTTCTTC	CAWRGGGVYSEQFF
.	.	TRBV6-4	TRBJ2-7	TGTGCCAGCAGTGCAAAAACAGGGCCCTACGAGCAGTACTTC	CASSAKTGPYEQYF
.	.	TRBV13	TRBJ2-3	TGTGCCAGCAGCTCGCCCCTTACGGGCACAGATACGCAGTATTTT	CASSSPLTGTDTQYF
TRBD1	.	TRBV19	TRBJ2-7	TGTGCCAGTAGTAGGACAGGAAACTACGAGCAGTACTTC	CASSRTGNYEQYF